This T cell receptor beta chain came from a study of T cell repertoires in cytomegalovirus infection. From the reads, TCRdb called clonotypes with MiXCR, one entry per CDR3 protein. This table holds 110,000 to 150,000 distinct CDR3 sequences, approximately 5.9% found once. V gave up 6 bases and J gave up 8 bases, with 13 bases separating them. This CDR3 is 11 amino acids long. Per the germline V gene, CDR1 is DFQATT and CDR2 is SNEGSKA (reference sequence). The source of this sequence is a human donor in good health (CMV status not recorded). Some clones in this sample may be carry-over from other donors' samples. V gene TRBV20-1 combines with J gene TRBJ1-2; D not resolved. Sequences were obtained from PBMCs. CDR3 DNA: TGCAGTGCAAGACTGGGCCAGGGCTACACCTTC. Encoded protein: CSARLGQGYTF.